What follows are 10 T cell receptor beta chains derived from one specimen sequenced in a study of radiation and T cells in renal cell carcinoma. Assay: immunoSEQ multiplex PCR; the TCRdb copy retains only in-frame clones and omits some. There are approximately 170,000 clones in the sample; 88% occur only once, and approximately 10% lies in the top ten. Specified time point: blood 4 weeks post-SBRT, at nephrectomy. Treatment in this sample: 15 Gy SBRT to primary tumor, nephrectomy 4 weeks later. Material: blood, obtained from a patient whose treatment included radiotherapy and nephrectomy. The receptors come from a woman aged 45-59 years with renal cell carcinoma.

J is TRBJ1-2 and V is TRBV5-8; D not certain. The germline V gene encodes CDR1 SGHTS and CDR2 YDEGEE. V was shortened by 4 bases and J by 4 bases, with 8 bases between the two germline ends. This CDR3 is 12 amino acids long. As DNA, the CDR3 is TGTGCCAGCAGCGGGGTCTCCTATGGCTACACCTTC. Protein product: CASSGVSYGYTF.

V gene TRBV9 combines with J gene TRBJ2-1; D is undetermined. CDR3 length: 16 residues. The germline V gene has CDR1 SGDLS and CDR2 YYNGEE. V was clipped by 3 bases and J by 0 bases, with 13 bases between them. The CDR3 DNA reads TGTGCCAGCAGCGGAAAAGTCGAGTACTCCTACAATGAGCAGTTCTTC. It encodes CASSGKVEYSYNEQFF.

CDR3: CASSQDRRSNQPQHF. CDR3 coding DNA: TGCGCCAGCAGCCAAGATCGCCGCTCCAATCAGCCCCAGCATTTT. The chain employs TRBV4-3 and TRBJ1-5; D is ambiguous. Trimming took off 0 bases at V and 3 bases at J, with 9 bases between the two ends. Germline-derived CDR1 and CDR2 are LGHNA and YSLEER. The CDR3 is 15 residues long.

The chain is built from TRBV4-1 and TRBJ1-3; D is uncertain. The CDR3 is 16 amino acids. Germline assignment: CDR1 MGHRA and CDR2 YSYEKL. Trimming removed 0 bases at V and 0 bases at J, with 9 bases between. CDR3 sequence reads: CASSQEGPRSGNTIYF. The CDR3 region has the DNA TGCGCCAGCAGCCAAGAAGGTCCCCGCTCTGGAAACACCATATATTTT.

V is TRBV9 and J is TRBJ2-1; 10 bases are shared with TRBD2. CDR1 and CDR2 from the germline V gene are SGDLS and YYNGEE. Trimming at V came to 4 bases and at J to 9 bases, leaving 19 bases not matched to a gene. The CDR3 runs to 18 residues. The CDR3 is CASSPRGGAGGQGGEQFF. The CDR3 DNA follows: TGTGCCAGCAGCCCTCGGGGAGGAGCGGGGGGGCAAGGCGGTGAGCAGTTCTTC.

This clone showed up just once. The chain links TRBV7-9 to TRBJ1-1; D gene ambiguous. Trimming left V 5 bases short and J 12 bases short, with 13 bases between. The length of the CDR3 is 11 residues. Germline V gene data show CDR1 as SEHNR and CDR2 as FQNEAQ (reference sequence). CDR3 loop: CASSRTSGSFF. The CDR3 DNA follows: TGTGCCAGCAGCCGGACGTCTGGGTCTTTCTTT.

The gene calls are TRBV5-1 and TRBJ2-3; maybe TRBD2 (6 bases). Germline loops: CDR1 SGHRS, CDR2 YFSETQ. The CDR3 has 14 residues. V gave up 7 bases and J gave up 2 bases, with 14 bases separating them. In nucleotides, the CDR3 is TGCGCCAGCTGGTCGGGGGTCTACACAGATACGCAGTATTTT. Translating it yields CASWSGVYTDTQYF. Variable domain in full (rest from reference TRBV5-1 and TRBJ2-3): KAGVTQTPRYLIKTRGQQVTLSCSPISGHRSVSWYQQTPGQGLQFLFEYFSETQRNKGNFPGRFSGRQFSNSRSEMNVSTLELGDSALYLCASWSGVYTDTQYFGPGTRLTVL.

This clone was seen only once. The CDR3 bases are TGTGCCAGCAGTTATCTGGGGGCGGTCGGCACCCTCCACTTT. Its protein is CASSYLGAVGTLHF. The gene calls are TRBV6-6 and TRBJ1-6, with D possibly being TRBD1 (6 bases). The CDR3 is made up of 14 amino acids. Germline CDR1 is MNHNY and CDR2 is SVGAGI (reference sequence). Trimming stripped 3 bases from V and 14 bases from J, with 17 bases between.

The chain has TRBV9 and TRBJ1-6; the D is unclear. Trimming removed 5 bases from V and 9 bases from J, with 3 bases in between. CDR3 length equals 10 residues. The germline gives CDR1 SGDLS, CDR2 YYNGEE. This chain's CDR3 is CASRGSPLHF. CDR3 DNA: TGTGCCAGCAGAGGTTCACCCCTCCACTTT.

This sequence joins TRBV6-6 and TRBJ2-7; maybe TRBD1 (6 bases). This CDR3 comprises 15 residues. V was pared by 7 bases and J by 4 bases, with 20 bases between. Germline V gene sequence: CDR1 MNHNY, CDR2 SVGAGI (reference sequence). The CDR3 region is CASTDEGDVRYEQYF. CDR3 sequence (DNA): TGTGCCAGCACCGACGAGGGGGACGTCCGGTACGAGCAGTACTTC.